This TCR beta chain comes out of a study of cytomegalovirus exposure and HLA in healthy donors. Background on the study: Caucasian-associated ancestry cluster membership applied to approximately 84% of about 370 genotyped donors. Findings and limits, study-wide: Trimming of TCR beta V- and J-genes showed a link, identified in a later analysis, to a missense DCLRE1C variant. One cluster of highly shared sequence variants probably arose as a sequencing artifact. There were a few CMV-associated chains whose specificity for CMV antigens was confirmed in vitro.

Concerning this clone: Its antigen is currently unknown.

PCR amplification relied on 60 Vbeta primers (plus 13 Jbeta primers). Here immunoSEQ multiplex PCR was the method, and the copy in TCRdb shows in-frame clones only, minus some. The sample contains roughly 77,000 clones, 67% of which appear only once. With 2 bases removed from V and 0 bases from J, the gap between germline ends came to 11 bases. Germline CDR1 SNHLY, CDR2 FYNNEI. The CDR3 spans 16 residues. The TCR was taken from a woman aged 45 to 65 in good health and CMV-seropositive. The rearrangement uses TRBV2 and TRBJ1-3, with D possibly being TRBD1 (6 bases). What was sequenced was PBMCs. CDR3 loop: CASSEQGHSSGNTIYF. Here the CDR3 DNA reads TGTGCCAGCAGTGAACAGGGACATAGCTCTGGAAACACCATATATTTT.